This T cell receptor (beta chain) is from a study of identical twins. General observations from the study: The analysis was cross-sectional rather than longitudinal within donors. Some out-of-frame alpha sequences were shared by twins, and these showed excess low generation probability. Analyses based on zero insertions could be partly confounded by invariant MAIT and iNKT cells.

Notes on this clonotype: Antigen specificity is unknown.

CDR1 is DFQATT and CDR2 is SNEGSKA in the germline V gene (reference sequence). Trimming removed 4 bases at V and 4 bases at J, with 8 bases between. CDR3 length equals 12 residues. Template switching, a step in the protocol, added a universal primer site, and cDNA carried unique molecular identifiers. MiXCR, run by TCRdb on the 5' RACE reads, gives a single entry per CDR3 protein. The sample gives 240,000 or so distinct CDR3 sequences, about 10% of which show up once; 9% to 10% is in the top ten. The sequenced sample consisted of memory T cells sorted from blood. The rearrangement joins TRBV20-1 to TRBJ1-5, with D possibly matching TRBD1 (5 bases). The TCR comes from a man aged 45-65 years in good health. CDR3 protein: CSAKDRNQPQHF. The DNA of the CDR3 is TGCAGTGCTAAAGACAGAAATCAGCCCCAGCATTTT.